This T cell receptor (beta chain) was identified in a study of cytomegalovirus exposure and HLA in healthy donors. CDR1 is SGHRS and CDR2 is YFSETQ in the germline V gene. V dropped 0 bases and J dropped 0; count of bases not matched to a gene: 4. The CDR3 runs to 18 residues. The records do not include a CMV serostatus for this donor. The PCR contained 60 Vbeta and 13 Jbeta primers. Sequencing used immunoSEQ multiplex PCR; TCRdb keeps in-frame clones, though not all of them. The sample consists of around 94,000 clones, nearly 65% of them appearing once. Study findings and constraints: The study put 150 to 200 TCR beta chains on its list as cytomegalovirus-associated. According to a later analysis, donors in an Asian-associated ancestry cluster reportedly had fewer N-insertions than the roughly 720-donor mean. Most CMV-associated TCR beta chains appeared HLA-restricted in a later analysis.

Of note for this clone: Its antigen remains unidentified.

The chain recombines TRBV5-1 with TRBJ2-6; TRBD1 aligns across 9 bases. The receptor's source is a human donor in good health. Sequenced input: PBMCs. CDR3 bases: TGCGCCAGCAGCTTGGTAGGGACAGGGTCCTCTGGGGCCAACGTCCTGACTTTC. Protein product: CASSLVGTGSSGANVLTF.